One sample yielded the 31 T cell receptor beta chains listed below, sequenced in a study of control samples from healthy donors and cancer patients. TCRdb keeps only in-frame clones here, not all; method: immunoSEQ multiplex PCR. The table shows approximately 220,000 clones, with about 94% occurring only once. The material sequenced was blood. The receptors shown here come from a man aged 50 to 60 in good health.

The V and J genes are TRBV5-1 and TRBJ1-1, with TRBD1 matching 11 bases. V gave up 1 base and J gave up 5 bases; unmatched junction bases: 4. The CDR3 totals 15 residues. Germline CDR1 and CDR2: SGHRS and YFSETQ. The CDR3 DNA is TGCGCCAGCAGCTTGTTGGGACAGGGGGAAACTGAAGCTTTCTTT. Its protein product is CASSLLGQGETEAFF.

This chain joins TRBV19 and TRBJ1-1, with D possibly matching TRBD1 (6 bases). V was trimmed by 3 bases and J by 4 bases, leaving 15 bases between them. Per the germline V gene, CDR1 is LNHDA and CDR2 is SQIVND (reference sequence). The CDR3 runs 15 residues. The CDR3 protein is CASSMVNREGTEAFF. CDR3 in DNA: TGTGCCAGTAGTATGGTTAACAGGGAGGGCACTGAAGCTTTCTTT.

This rearrangement joins TRBV6-2 or TRBV6-3 to TRBJ2-7; no clear D. Trimming left V 0 bases short and J 3 bases short, with 6 bases between. The CDR3 loop spans 13 amino acids. Germline V CDR1 and CDR2: MNHEY, SVGEGT. The CDR3: CASSYSNYYEQYF. CDR3 coding DNA: TGTGCCAGCAGTTACTCGAATTACTACGAGCAGTACTTC.

V usage is TRBV9 and J usage is TRBJ1-6; 8 bases are a match to TRBD1. Germline V gene sequence: CDR1 SGDLS, CDR2 YYNGEE. This CDR3 contains 17 residues. With V trimmed by 3 bases and J by 9 bases, 14 bases remained unmatched. This chain's CDR3 is CASSDSQGGTGTSPLHF. The CDR3 region has the DNA TGTGCCAGCAGCGACTCTCAAGGGGGGACAGGTACTTCACCCCTCCACTTT.

This chain joins TRBV12-3 or TRBV12-4 and TRBJ1-1; D remains ambiguous. Between the trimmed V and J ends, which lost 1 base and 0 bases, there was a span of 3 bases. The CDR3 loop spans 13 amino acids. In nucleotides, the CDR3 is TGTGCCAGCAGTTTAGGGTTGAACACTGAAGCTTTCTTT. As protein: CASSLGLNTEAFF.

The gene calls are TRBV18 and TRBJ1-4, with 8 bases lining up with TRBD1. Germline V gene lookup returns CDR1 KGHSH and CDR2 LQKENI. Germline trimming cut 6 bases from V and 6 bases from J; bases unmatched to any gene: 6. The CDR3 totals 14 residues. DNA of the CDR3: TGTGCCAGCTCGGATTCAGGGGGCCATGAAAAACTGTTTTTT. It codes for CASSDSGGHEKLFF.

V usage is TRBV20-1 and J usage is TRBJ2-3; D gene uncertain. Trimming removed 5 bases at V and 2 bases at J, with 5 bases between. CDR1 DFQATT and CDR2 SNEGSKA come from the germline V gene (reference sequence). The CDR3 spans 11 residues. In DNA, the CDR3 is TGCAGTGCTGCCCACACAGATACGCAGTATTTT. Its protein product is CSAAHTDTQYF.

The V and J genes are TRBV2 and TRBJ2-3; perhaps TRBD1 as D (5 bases). The CDR3 loop spans 13 amino acids. Trimming pared 6 bases from V and 10 bases from J, leaving 17 bases between. Germline CDR1 SNHLY, CDR2 FYNNEI. CDR3 loop: CASRDEDKRAQYF. The DNA of the CDR3 is TGTGCCAGCAGGGACGAGGACAAGCGCGCGCAGTATTTT.

The chain combines TRBV28 with TRBJ2-5, with D possibly TRBD2 on 5 matching bases. The CDR3 loop spans 13 amino acids. Trimming pared 2 bases from V and 5 bases from J, leaving 9 bases between. The V gene's germline CDR1 is MDHEN and CDR2 SYDVKM. The CDR3 region is CASSLRGSETQYF. Here the CDR3 DNA reads TGTGCCAGCAGTTTAAGAGGGTCTGAGACCCAGTACTTC.

The chain links TRBV15 to TRBJ2-2, with D hard to call. Germline values: CDR1 LNHNV, CDR2 YYDKDF (reference sequence). The CDR3 totals 16 residues. V lost 2 bases and J 0 bases, leaving 10 bases between the germline ends. CDR3 sequence reads: CATSRLRTTNTGELFF. The CDR3 DNA sequence: TGTGCCACCAGCAGACTACGGACGACGAACACCGGGGAGCTGTTTTTT. Together with reference TRBV15 and TRBJ2-2, the CDR3 gives the full variable domain: DAMVIQNPRYQVTQFGKPVTLSCSQTLNHNVMYWYQQKSSQAPKLLFHYYDKDFNNEADTPDNFQSRRPNTSFCFLDIRSPGLGDTAMYLCATSRLRTTNTGELFFGEGSRLTVL.

This clone was counted a single time. The chain employs TRBV5-8 and TRBJ1-1; D ambiguous. The CDR3 loop spans 13 amino acids. Germline CDR1 SGHTS, CDR2 YDEGEE. V was cut by 3 bases and J by 7 bases, with 13 bases left in between. The DNA for the CDR3 is TGTGCCAGCAGCTACCACACAGATCTTGAAGCTTTCTTT. It translates to CASSYHTDLEAFF.

The rearrangement uses TRBV5-1 and TRBJ1-2; no firm D call. The CDR3 spans 13 residues. The V gene lost 0 bases and the J gene lost 8 bases, with 11 bases spanning the gap. Germline CDR1 SGHRS, CDR2 YFSETQ. CDR3 DNA: TGCGCCAGCAGCTTGGTCGGGGATAGCGGCTACACCTTC. It translates to CASSLVGDSGYTF. Supplemented by reference TRBV5-1 and TRBJ1-2, the full variable domain reads KAGVTQTPRYLIKTRGQQVTLSCSPISGHRSVSWYQQTPGQGLQFLFEYFSETQRNKGNFPGRFSGRQFSNSRSEMNVSTLELGDSALYLCASSLVGDSGYTFGSGTRLTVV.

The chain has TRBV5-1 and TRBJ2-2, with a tentative D call TRBD1 (5 bases). Trimming removed 2 bases at V and 4 bases at J, with 6 bases between. CDR3 size: 13 residues. Germline CDR1 SGHRS, CDR2 YFSETQ. CDR3 amino acids: CASSFQGTGELFF. In DNA form, the CDR3 reads TGCGCCAGCAGCTTCCAGGGCACCGGGGAGCTGTTTTTT.

This chain links TRBV28 with TRBJ1-6; D gene unclear. Germline V gives CDR1 MDHEN, CDR2 SYDVKM. The CDR3 has 14 amino acids. V shed 4 bases and J shed 7 bases, with 11 bases lying between them. The CDR3: CASSSFMSNSPLHF. The CDR3 nucleotides read TGTGCCAGCAGTTCGTTTATGTCAAATTCACCCCTCCACTTT.

J is TRBJ1-4 and V is TRBV10-1; D unresolved. CDR1 WNHNN and CDR2 SYGVQD come from the germline V gene (reference sequence). The CDR3 runs to 11 residues. The V and J ends lost 3 bases and 11 bases respectively, with 7 bases between them. This chain's CDR3 is CASSETEKLFF. The DNA for the CDR3 is TGCGCCAGCAGTGAAACGGAGAAACTGTTTTTT.

The V call is TRBV18, the J call TRBJ1-2; 7 bases map to TRBD1. This CDR3 is built from 14 residues. Germline V CDR1 and CDR2: KGHSH, LQKENI. V shed 3 bases and J 7 bases; nucleotides not matched to a gene: 8. The CDR3 DNA follows: TGTGCCAGCTCACCCGAGACAGGGTCGGCTGGCTACACCTTC. Amino acid sequence: CASSPETGSAGYTF.

The chain has TRBV11-2 and TRBJ1-3; a weak D match, TRBD1 (6 bases). Germline loops: CDR1 SGHAT, CDR2 FQNNGV. This CDR3 is 16 amino acids long. Trimming removed 3 bases at V and 2 bases at J, with 14 bases between. The DNA for the CDR3 is TGTGCCAGCAGCTTCTCGGGGGCGCGGGCTGGAAACACCATATATTTT. Encoded protein: CASSFSGARAGNTIYF.

V usage is TRBV5-5 and J usage is TRBJ1-1; no definite D call. The V end lost 0 bases, the J end lost 12 bases, and 9 bases lay between the germline ends. In germline, CDR1 is SGHKS, CDR2 YYEKEE (reference sequence). The CDR3 extends over 11 amino acids. The CDR3 region is CASSLEISSFF. In DNA form, the CDR3 reads TGTGCCAGCAGCTTGGAGATATCCTCTTTCTTT.

This chain joins TRBV5-1 and TRBJ1-5, with 7 positions matching TRBD1. V shed 3 bases, J shed 5 bases, and the junction held 5 bases outside the gene matches. CDR1 is SGHRS and CDR2 is YFSETQ in the germline V gene. This CDR3 comprises 14 residues. CDR3 sequence: CASSSRGGDQPQHF. CDR3 nucleotides: TGCGCCAGCAGCTCCAGGGGGGGGGATCAGCCCCAGCATTTT.

The J gene is TRBJ2-3, the V gene TRBV10-3, with D possibly being TRBD1 (6 bases). CDR3 size: 15 residues. Deletions cut 5 bases from V and 0 bases from J, with 12 bases between. The germline CDR1 and CDR2 sequences are ENHRY and SYGVKD. The CDR3: CAISPDSSSTDTQYF. DNA of the CDR3: TGTGCCATCAGTCCGGACAGTTCGAGCACAGATACGCAGTATTTT.

The V call is TRBV19, the J call TRBJ2-1, with D unclear. Germline CDR1 and CDR2: LNHDA and SQIVND (reference sequence). Trimming removed 9 bases from V and 6 bases from J, with 12 bases in between. CDR3 size: 12 residues. The CDR3 region is CASRPGSNEQFF. In DNA form, the CDR3 reads TGTGCCAGCCGCCCGGGTAGCAATGAGCAGTTCTTC.

This clone was counted a single time. V gene TRBV13 combines with J gene TRBJ2-2; tentatively, D is TRBD1 (6 bases). CDR1 and CDR2 (germline): PRHDT, FYEKMQ (reference sequence). V lost 5 bases and J lost 1, with 14 bases in between. The CDR3 has 16 amino acids. The CDR3: CASSQGQFRNTGELFF. CDR3 coding DNA: TGTGCCAGCAGCCAAGGACAGTTTCGGAACACCGGGGAGCTGTTTTTT.

The chain links TRBV30 to TRBJ2-5; either TRBD1 or TRBD2 may fit D (6 bases each). The CDR3 loop spans 13 amino acids. Germline lookup yields CDR1 GTSNPN and CDR2 SVGIG (reference sequence). V lost 5 bases and J 2 bases, leaving 12 bases between the germline ends. The CDR3 DNA sequence: TGTGCCTGGGGGGGCGGGGCTCAAGAGACCCAGTACTTC. As protein: CAWGGGAQETQYF.

The gene calls are TRBV24-1 and TRBJ2-7, with 7 bases aligning to TRBD1. Germline CDR1 and CDR2: KGHDR and SFDVKD. Trimming at V came to 7 bases and at J to 5 bases, leaving 7 bases not matched to a gene. CDR3 size: 13 residues. CDR3 protein: CATRGQTSDEQYF. CDR3 sequence (DNA): TGTGCCACCAGGGGACAGACTTCCGACGAGCAGTACTTC.

This clone was detected only a few times. The chain carries TRBV7-9 and TRBJ1-2; D gene uncertain. The CDR3 loop spans 14 amino acids. The ends were cut back, 7 bases at V and 4 bases at J, with 16 bases in the middle. From germline, CDR1 is SEHNR and CDR2 FQNEAQ (reference sequence). The CDR3 sequence is CASTNSAAPYGYTF. In DNA form, the CDR3 reads TGTGCCAGCACCAACTCTGCGGCTCCCTATGGCTACACCTTC.

The V and J genes are TRBV4-2 and TRBJ1-2; D is possibly TRBD1 (5 bases). Germline loops: CDR1 LGHNA, CDR2 YNFKEQ. Trimming took off 2 bases at V and 2 bases at J, with 12 bases between the two ends. This CDR3 has 15 residues. Written as DNA, the CDR3 is TGTGCCAGCAGCCAATCCCAGGGAGAGAACTATGGCTACACCTTC. Translated, it gives CASSQSQGENYGYTF.

The chain employs TRBV5-1 and TRBJ1-5; 7 positions match TRBD1. The CDR3 length is 16 residues. Germline V gene data show CDR1 as SGHRS and CDR2 as YFSETQ. V was clipped by 5 bases and J by 6 bases; unmatched bases: 14. This chain's CDR3 is CASSSVYRGQGQPQHF. CDR3 in DNA: TGCGCCAGCAGTTCTGTATACAGGGGTCAAGGTCAGCCCCAGCATTTT. The full variable domain, completed using reference TRBV5-1 and TRBJ1-5, is KAGVTQTPRYLIKTRGQQVTLSCSPISGHRSVSWYQQTPGQGLQFLFEYFSETQRNKGNFPGRFSGRQFSNSRSEMNVSTLELGDSALYLCASSSVYRGQGQPQHFGDGTRLSIL.

This clone was observed once. The gene calls are TRBV6-1 and TRBJ1-5; D remains ambiguous. Germline lookup yields CDR1 MNHNS and CDR2 SASEGT. This CDR3 is 13 amino acids long. Trimming pared 3 bases from V and 0 bases from J, leaving 3 bases between. CDR3 residues: CASSEFSNQPQHF. CDR3 DNA: TGTGCCAGCAGTGAGTTTAGCAATCAGCCCCAGCATTTT.

The chain uses TRBV3-1 (or the pseudogene TRBV3-2) and TRBJ1-5; 9 positions agree with TRBD1. Per the germline V gene, CDR1 is LGHDT and CDR2 is YNNKEL (reference sequence). V shed 4 bases and J 5 bases; nucleotides not matched to a gene: 6. The CDR3 has 15 residues. The DNA for the CDR3 is TGTGCCAGCAGCCGCGGACAGGGGCTCGATCAGCCCCAGCATTTT. Protein: CASSRGQGLDQPQHF.

This clone appeared a single time. This rearrangement joins TRBV10-3 to TRBJ2-3; a weak D match, TRBD2 (6 bases). The CDR3 extends over 14 amino acids. The germline V gene has CDR1 ENHRY and CDR2 SYGVKD. Trimming took 4 bases from V and 5 from J, leaving 13 bases between them. The CDR3 reads CAISARGSGDTQYF. The CDR3 nucleotides read TGTGCCATCAGTGCTCGGGGGAGTGGAGATACGCAGTATTTT.

The table lists this clone with a count of one. The rearrangement joins TRBV25-1 to TRBJ1-2, with 7 bases aligning to TRBD1. Germline V lookup: CDR1 MGHDK, CDR2 SYGVNS. This CDR3 has 16 amino acids. V lost 6 bases and J lost 0; bases outside the gene matches: 10. The CDR3 region is CASRDTGATANYGYTF. The CDR3 coding sequence is TGTGCCAGCAGAGATACAGGGGCCACAGCTAACTATGGCTACACCTTC.